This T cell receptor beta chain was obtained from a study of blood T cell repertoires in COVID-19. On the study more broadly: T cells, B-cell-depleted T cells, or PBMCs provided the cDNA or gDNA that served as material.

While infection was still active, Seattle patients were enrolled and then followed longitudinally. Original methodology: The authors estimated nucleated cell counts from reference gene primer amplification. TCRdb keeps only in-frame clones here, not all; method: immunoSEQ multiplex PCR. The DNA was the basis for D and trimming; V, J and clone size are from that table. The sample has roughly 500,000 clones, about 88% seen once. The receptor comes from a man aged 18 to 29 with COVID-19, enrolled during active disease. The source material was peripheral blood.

The CDR3 is CASSLGTGASPQHF. In nucleotides, the CDR3 is TGTGCCAGCAGCTTGGGGACAGGGGCAAGCCCCCAGCATTTT. The V call is TRBV5-6, the J call TRBJ1-5; 9 bases agree with TRBD1. J lost 10 bases, V lost 0 bases, and 5 bases had no gene match. This CDR3 comprises 14 residues. Germline-derived CDR1 and CDR2 are SGHDT and YYEEEE.